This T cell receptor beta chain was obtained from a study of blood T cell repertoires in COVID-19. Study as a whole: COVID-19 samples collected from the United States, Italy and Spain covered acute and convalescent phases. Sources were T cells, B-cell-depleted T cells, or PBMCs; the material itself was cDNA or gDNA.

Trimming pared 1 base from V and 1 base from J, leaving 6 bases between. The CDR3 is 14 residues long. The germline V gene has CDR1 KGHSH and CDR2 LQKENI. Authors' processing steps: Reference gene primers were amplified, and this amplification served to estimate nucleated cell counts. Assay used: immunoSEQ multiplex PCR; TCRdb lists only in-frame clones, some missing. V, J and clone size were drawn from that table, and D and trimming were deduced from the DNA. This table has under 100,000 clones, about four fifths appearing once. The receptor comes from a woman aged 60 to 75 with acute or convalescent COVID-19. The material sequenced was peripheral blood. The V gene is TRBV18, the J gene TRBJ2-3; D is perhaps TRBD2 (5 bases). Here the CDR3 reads CASSPQRGTDTQYF. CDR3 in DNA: TGTGCCAGCTCACCACAGAGGGGCACAGATACGCAGTATTTT.